The subject of this entry is one T cell receptor (beta chain). By its share of the sample, this clonotype is medium-sized (0.01 to 0.1%). Its antigen specificity is not known. No clone much larger than this one lies a single base away; base qualities are absent. Trimming costs V 1 base and J 1 base, and their ends lie 14 bases apart. The germline V gene (reference sequence) gives CDR1 as GTSNPN and CDR2 as SVGIG. The CDR3 sequence holds 17 residues, the cysteine and phenylalanine included. Just the 51-base CDR3 DNA is kept, in frame starting at base 1. These reads were obtained on an Illumina MiSeq. TCRdb itself trimmed the public reads at Q25 with fastp, ran MiXCR and retained productive beta chains. Merged by CDR3 protein, the rows form single entries marked with the most common genes and DNA. Here the sample has roughly 5,800 distinct CDR3 sequences; roughly 10% occur a single time. 5% to 5.5% of the sample belongs to the ten largest clones.

These data originate in a study. Input material: CD4+ T cells from synovial fluid. The V gene is TRBV30 and the J gene is TRBJ2-6, with the D gene uncertain. The origin of this receptor is a human donor with rheumatoid arthritis. At the DNA level, the sequence is TGTGCCTGGAGTGAATCAGGAATCGCATCTGGGGCCAACGTCCTGACTTTC. Its coded protein is CAWSESGIASGANVLTF.